The 3 T cell receptor beta chains given below trace back to one sample, sequenced in a study of post-analysis software for immune sequencing data. Points from the study as a whole: Included in a set of five TRBV segments more frequent in patients than controls were TRBV5-6, TRBV5-1 and TRBV20-1.

Unique molecular identifiers had been added to the TCR beta cDNA libraries. TCRdb re-derived calls from the PCR reads in MiXCR, one entry per CDR3 protein. The repertoire consists of more than 450,000 distinct CDR3 sequences, with around 31% occurring once and the leading ten covering 4.5% to 7.5%. Which antigens these TCRs recognize remains unknown. Specimen: blood. All receptors derive from a girl aged 2 to 17 with multiple sclerosis.

The V and J genes are TRBV5-1 and TRBJ1-1; the D gene is possibly TRBD1 (6 bases). Per the germline V gene, CDR1 is SGHRS and CDR2 is YFSETQ. The CDR3 is made up of 14 amino acids. Trimming cost V 3 bases and J 5 bases, with 14 bases left between them. DNA of the CDR3: TGCGCCAGCAGCTCCCAGGGGTGGGAAACTGAAGCTTTCTTT. It encodes CASSSQGWETEAFF.

V is TRBV15 and J is TRBJ2-5, with D unresolved. Germline CDR1 LNHNV, CDR2 YYDKDF (reference sequence). The V and J ends lost 0 bases and 2 bases respectively, with 10 bases between them. The CDR3 covers 15 residues. The CDR3 DNA is TGTGCCACCAGCAGAGATCGGGCCCAGCAAGAGACCCAGTACTTC. Amino acids: CATSRDRAQQETQYF.

In its sample, this clonotype was seen a few times. This rearrangement joins TRBV5-8 to TRBJ2-3, with 10 bases fitting TRBD2. This CDR3 is built from 15 residues. V lost 4 bases and J lost 2; bases outside the gene matches: 4. CDR1 and CDR2 (germline): SGHTS, YDEGEE. CDR3 sequence reads: CASSALAGDTDTQYF. The CDR3 nucleotides read TGTGCCAGCAGCGCGCTAGCGGGGGACACAGATACGCAGTATTTT. Combining the CDR3 with reference TRBV5-8 and TRBJ2-3 gives the whole variable domain EAGVTQSPTHLIKTRGQQATLRCSPISGHTSVYWYQQALGLGLQFLLWYDEGEERNRGNFPPRFSGRQFPNYSSELNVNALELEDSALYLCASSALAGDTDTQYFGPGTRLTVL.